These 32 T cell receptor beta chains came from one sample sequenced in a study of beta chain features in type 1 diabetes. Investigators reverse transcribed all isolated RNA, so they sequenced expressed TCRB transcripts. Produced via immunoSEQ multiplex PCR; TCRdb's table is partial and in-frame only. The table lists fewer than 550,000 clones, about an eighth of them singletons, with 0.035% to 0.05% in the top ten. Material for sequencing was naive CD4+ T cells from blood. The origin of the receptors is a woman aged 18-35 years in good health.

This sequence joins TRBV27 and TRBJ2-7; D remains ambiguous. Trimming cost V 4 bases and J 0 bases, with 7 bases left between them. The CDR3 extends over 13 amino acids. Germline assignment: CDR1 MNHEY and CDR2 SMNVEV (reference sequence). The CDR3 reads CASSWTVSYEQYF. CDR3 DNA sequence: TGTGCCAGCAGTTGGACGGTCTCCTACGAGCAGTACTTC.

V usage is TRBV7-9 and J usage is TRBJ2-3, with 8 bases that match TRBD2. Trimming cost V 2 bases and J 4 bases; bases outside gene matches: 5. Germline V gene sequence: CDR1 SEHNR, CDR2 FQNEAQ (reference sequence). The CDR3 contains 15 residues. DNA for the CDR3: TGTGCCAGCAGCTTACGGCTAGCGGGCGCAGATACGCAGTATTTT. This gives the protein CASSLRLAGADTQYF.

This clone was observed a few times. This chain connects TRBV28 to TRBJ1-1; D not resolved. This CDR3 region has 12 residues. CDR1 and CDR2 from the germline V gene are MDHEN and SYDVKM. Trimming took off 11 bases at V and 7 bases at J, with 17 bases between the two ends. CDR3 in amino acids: CAGLSGTSEAFF. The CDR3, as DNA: TGTGCCGGCCTTTCAGGAACAAGTGAAGCTTTCTTT.

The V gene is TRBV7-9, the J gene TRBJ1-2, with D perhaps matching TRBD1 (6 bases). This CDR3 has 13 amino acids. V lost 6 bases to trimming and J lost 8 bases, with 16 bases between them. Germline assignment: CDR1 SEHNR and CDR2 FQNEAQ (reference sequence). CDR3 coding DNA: TGTGCCAGCAGTAAATCCGGGGGCTCGGGCTACACCTTC. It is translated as CASSKSGGSGYTF.

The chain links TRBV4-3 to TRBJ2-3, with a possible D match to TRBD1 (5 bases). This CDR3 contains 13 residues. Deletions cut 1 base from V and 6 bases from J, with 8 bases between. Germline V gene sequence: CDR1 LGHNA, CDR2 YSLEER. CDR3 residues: CASSQVRQDTQYF. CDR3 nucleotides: TGCGCCAGCAGCCAAGTTCGACAGGATACGCAGTATTTT.

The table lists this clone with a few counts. Written as DNA, the CDR3 is TGCGCCAGCAGCTTGGACACCACAGTGGTCACTGAAGCTTTCTTT. It is translated as CASSLDTTVVTEAFF. V is TRBV5-1 and J is TRBJ1-1; D remains ambiguous. The ends were cut back, 0 bases at V and 4 bases at J, with 13 bases in the middle. From germline, CDR1 is SGHRS and CDR2 YFSETQ. The CDR3 consists of 15 residues.

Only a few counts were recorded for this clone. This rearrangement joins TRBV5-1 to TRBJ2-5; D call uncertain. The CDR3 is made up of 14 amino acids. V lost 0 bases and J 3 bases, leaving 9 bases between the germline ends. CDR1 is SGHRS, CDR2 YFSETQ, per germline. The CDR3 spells CASSLEAPKETQYF. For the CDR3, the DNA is TGCGCCAGCAGCTTGGAGGCTCCAAAAGAGACCCAGTACTTC. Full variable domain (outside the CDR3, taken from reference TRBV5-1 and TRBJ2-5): KAGVTQTPRYLIKTRGQQVTLSCSPISGHRSVSWYQQTPGQGLQFLFEYFSETQRNKGNFPGRFSGRQFSNSRSEMNVSTLELGDSALYLCASSLEAPKETQYFGPGTRLLVL.

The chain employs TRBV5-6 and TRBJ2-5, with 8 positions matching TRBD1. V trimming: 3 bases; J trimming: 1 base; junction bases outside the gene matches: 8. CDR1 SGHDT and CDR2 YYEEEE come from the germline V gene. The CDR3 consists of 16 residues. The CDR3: CASSSYRDRGQETQYF. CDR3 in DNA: TGTGCCAGCAGCTCTTACCGTGACAGGGGCCAAGAGACCCAGTACTTC.

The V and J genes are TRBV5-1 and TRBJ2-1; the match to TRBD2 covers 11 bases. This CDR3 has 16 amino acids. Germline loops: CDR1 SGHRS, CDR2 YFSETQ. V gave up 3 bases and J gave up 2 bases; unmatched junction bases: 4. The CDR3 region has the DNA TGCGCCAGCAGCTCGACTAGCGGGGATCCCTACAATGAGCAGTTCTTC. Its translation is CASSSTSGDPYNEQFF.

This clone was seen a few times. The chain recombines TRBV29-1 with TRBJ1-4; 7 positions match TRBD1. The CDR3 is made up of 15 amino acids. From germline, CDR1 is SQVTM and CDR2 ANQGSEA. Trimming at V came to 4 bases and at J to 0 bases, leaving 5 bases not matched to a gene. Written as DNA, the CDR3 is TGCAGCGTTGGGACAGGACAATCAACTAATGAAAAACTGTTTTTT. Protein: CSVGTGQSTNEKLFF.

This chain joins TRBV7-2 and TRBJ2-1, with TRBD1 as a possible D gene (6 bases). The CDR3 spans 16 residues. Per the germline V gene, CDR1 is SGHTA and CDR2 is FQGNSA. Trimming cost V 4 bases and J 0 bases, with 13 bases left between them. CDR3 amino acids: CASSWRRTVSYNEQFF. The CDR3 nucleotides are TGTGCCAGCAGCTGGAGAAGGACAGTCTCCTACAATGAGCAGTTCTTC.

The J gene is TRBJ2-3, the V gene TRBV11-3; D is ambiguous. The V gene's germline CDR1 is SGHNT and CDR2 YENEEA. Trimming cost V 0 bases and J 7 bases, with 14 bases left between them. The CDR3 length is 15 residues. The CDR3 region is CASSLESRRMHTQYF. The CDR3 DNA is TGTGCCAGCAGCTTAGAGTCCCGCAGGATGCATACGCAGTATTTT.

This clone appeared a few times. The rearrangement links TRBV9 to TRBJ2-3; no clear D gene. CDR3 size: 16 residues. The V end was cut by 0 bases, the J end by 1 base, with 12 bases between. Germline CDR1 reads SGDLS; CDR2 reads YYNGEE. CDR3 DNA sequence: TGTGCCAGCAGCGTAGTTCTGGGCTTCGGCACAGATACGCAGTATTTT. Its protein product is CASSVVLGFGTDTQYF.

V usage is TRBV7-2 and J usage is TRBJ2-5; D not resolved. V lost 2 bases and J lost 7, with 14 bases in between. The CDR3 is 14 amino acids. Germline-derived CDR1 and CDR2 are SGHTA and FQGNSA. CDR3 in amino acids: CASSLSAGDRTQYF. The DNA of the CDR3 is TGTGCCAGCAGCTTATCCGCAGGCGACCGGACCCAGTACTTC.

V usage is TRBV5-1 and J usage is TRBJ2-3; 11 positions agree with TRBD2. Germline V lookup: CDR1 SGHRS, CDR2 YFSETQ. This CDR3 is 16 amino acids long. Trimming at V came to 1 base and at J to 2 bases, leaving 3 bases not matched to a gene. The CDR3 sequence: CASSLLTSGTTDTQYF. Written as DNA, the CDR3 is TGCGCCAGCAGCTTGCTGACTAGCGGGACCACAGATACGCAGTATTTT.

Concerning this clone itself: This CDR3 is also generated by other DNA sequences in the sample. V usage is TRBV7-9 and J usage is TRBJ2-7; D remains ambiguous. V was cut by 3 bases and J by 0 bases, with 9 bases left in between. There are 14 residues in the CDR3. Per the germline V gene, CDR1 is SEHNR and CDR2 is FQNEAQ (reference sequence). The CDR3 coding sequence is TGTGCCAGCAGCTTTGGTAGGACCTCCTACGAGCAGTACTTC. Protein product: CASSFGRTSYEQYF.

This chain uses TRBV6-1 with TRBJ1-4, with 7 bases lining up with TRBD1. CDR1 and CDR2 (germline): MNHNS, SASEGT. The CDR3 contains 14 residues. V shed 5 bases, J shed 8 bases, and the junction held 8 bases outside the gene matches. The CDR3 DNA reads TGTGCCAGCAGTCCCTGGGGGGGACAGGAAAAACTGTTTTTT. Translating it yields CASSPWGGQEKLFF.

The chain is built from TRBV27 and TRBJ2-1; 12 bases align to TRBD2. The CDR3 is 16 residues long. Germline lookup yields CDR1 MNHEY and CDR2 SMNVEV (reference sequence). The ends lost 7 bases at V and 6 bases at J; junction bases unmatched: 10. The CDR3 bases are TGTGCCAGCACATGGACTAGCGGGATTGCTCGCAATGAGCAGTTCTTC. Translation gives CASTWTSGIARNEQFF.

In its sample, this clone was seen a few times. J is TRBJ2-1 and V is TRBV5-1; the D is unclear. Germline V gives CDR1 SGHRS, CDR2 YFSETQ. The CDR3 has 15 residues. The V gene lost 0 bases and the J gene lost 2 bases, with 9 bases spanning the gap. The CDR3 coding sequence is TGCGCCAGCAGCTTGGCCGCTGGTCCCTACAATGAGCAGTTCTTC. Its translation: CASSLAAGPYNEQFF. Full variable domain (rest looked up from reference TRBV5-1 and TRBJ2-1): KAGVTQTPRYLIKTRGQQVTLSCSPISGHRSVSWYQQTPGQGLQFLFEYFSETQRNKGNFPGRFSGRQFSNSRSEMNVSTLELGDSALYLCASSLAAGPYNEQFFGPGTRLTVL.

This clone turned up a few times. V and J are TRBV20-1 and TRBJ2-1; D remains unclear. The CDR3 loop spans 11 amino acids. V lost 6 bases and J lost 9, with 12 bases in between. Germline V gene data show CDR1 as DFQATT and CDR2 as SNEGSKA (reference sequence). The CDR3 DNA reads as TGCAGTGCCCCCCTGCTGGTTGAGCAGTTCTTC. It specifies CSAPLLVEQFF.

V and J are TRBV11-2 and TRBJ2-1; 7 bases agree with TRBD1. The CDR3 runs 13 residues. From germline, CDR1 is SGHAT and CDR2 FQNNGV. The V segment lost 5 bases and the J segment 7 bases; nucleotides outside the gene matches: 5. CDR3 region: CASSTQQGNEQFF. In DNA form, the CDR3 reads TGTGCCAGCAGCACACAACAGGGGAATGAGCAGTTCTTC.

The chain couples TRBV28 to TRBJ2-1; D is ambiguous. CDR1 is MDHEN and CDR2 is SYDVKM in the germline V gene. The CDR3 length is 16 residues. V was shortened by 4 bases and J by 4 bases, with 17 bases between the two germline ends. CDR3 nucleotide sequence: TGTGCCAGCAGTTCCCTTACCGCGGAACTTTACAATGAGCAGTTCTTC. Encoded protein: CASSSLTAELYNEQFF.

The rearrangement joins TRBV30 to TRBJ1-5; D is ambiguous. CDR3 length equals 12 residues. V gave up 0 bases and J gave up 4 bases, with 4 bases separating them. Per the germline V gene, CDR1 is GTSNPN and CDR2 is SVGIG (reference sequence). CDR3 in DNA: TGTGCCTGGAGTGTGGCGAATCAGCCCCAGCATTTT. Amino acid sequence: CAWSVANQPQHF.

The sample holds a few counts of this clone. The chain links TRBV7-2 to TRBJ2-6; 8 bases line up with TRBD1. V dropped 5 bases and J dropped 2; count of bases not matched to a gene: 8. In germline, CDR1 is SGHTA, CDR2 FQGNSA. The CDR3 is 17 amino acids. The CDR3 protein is CASSPRQGTPGANVLTF. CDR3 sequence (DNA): TGTGCCAGCAGCCCAAGACAGGGGACCCCTGGGGCCAACGTCCTGACTTTC.

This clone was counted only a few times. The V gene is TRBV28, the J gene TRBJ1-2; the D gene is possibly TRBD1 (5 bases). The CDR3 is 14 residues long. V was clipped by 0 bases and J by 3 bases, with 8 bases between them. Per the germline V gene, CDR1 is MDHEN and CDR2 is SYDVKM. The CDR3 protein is CASSLWQGHYGYTF. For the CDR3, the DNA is TGTGCCAGCAGTTTATGGCAGGGTCACTATGGCTACACCTTC.

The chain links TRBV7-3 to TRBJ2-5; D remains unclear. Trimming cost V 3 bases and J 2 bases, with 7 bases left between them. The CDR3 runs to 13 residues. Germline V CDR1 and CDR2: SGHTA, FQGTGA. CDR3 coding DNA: TGTGCCAGCAGCTTCGGCAAACAAGAGACCCAGTACTTC. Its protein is CASSFGKQETQYF.

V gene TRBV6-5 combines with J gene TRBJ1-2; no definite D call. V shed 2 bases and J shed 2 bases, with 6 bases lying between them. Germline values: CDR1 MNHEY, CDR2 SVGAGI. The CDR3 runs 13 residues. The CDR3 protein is CASSYDVNYGYTF. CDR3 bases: TGTGCCAGCAGTTACGATGTGAACTATGGCTACACCTTC.

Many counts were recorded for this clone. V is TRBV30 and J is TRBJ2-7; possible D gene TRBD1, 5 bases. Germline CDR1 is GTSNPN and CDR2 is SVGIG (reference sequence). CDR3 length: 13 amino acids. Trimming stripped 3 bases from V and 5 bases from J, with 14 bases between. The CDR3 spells CAWRGDSHDEQYF. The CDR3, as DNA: TGTGCCTGGAGGGGCGACAGCCACGACGAGCAGTACTTC. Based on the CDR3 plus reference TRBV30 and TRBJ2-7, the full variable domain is SQTIHQWPATLVQPVGSPLSLECTVEGTSNPNLYWYRQAAGRGLQLLFYSVGIGQISSEVPQNLSASRPQDRQFILSSKKLLLSDSGFYLCAWRGDSHDEQYFGPGTRLTVT.

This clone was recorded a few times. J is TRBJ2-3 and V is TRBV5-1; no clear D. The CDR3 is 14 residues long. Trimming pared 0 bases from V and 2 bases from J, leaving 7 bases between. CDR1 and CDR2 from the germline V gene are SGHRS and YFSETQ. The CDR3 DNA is TGCGCCAGCAGCTTGGGAGTTCACACAGATACGCAGTATTTT. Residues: CASSLGVHTDTQYF.

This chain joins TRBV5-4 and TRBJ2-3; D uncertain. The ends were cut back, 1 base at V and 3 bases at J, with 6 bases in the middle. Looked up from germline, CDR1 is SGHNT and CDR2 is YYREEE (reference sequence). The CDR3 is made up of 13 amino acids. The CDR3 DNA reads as TGTGCCAGCAGCTTGTACGGGACAGATACGCAGTATTTT. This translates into CASSLYGTDTQYF.

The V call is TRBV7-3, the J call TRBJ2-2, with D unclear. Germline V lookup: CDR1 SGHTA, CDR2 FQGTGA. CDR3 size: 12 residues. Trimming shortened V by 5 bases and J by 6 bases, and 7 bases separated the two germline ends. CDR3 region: CASSDLAGELFF. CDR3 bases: TGTGCCAGCAGCGACCTCGCCGGGGAGCTGTTTTTT.

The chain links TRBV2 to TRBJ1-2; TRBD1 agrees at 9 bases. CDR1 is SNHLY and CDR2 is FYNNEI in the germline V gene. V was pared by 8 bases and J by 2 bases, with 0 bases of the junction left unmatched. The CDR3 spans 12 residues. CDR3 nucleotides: TGTGCCAGCGACAGGGGGAACTATGGCTACACCTTC. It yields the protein CASDRGNYGYTF.